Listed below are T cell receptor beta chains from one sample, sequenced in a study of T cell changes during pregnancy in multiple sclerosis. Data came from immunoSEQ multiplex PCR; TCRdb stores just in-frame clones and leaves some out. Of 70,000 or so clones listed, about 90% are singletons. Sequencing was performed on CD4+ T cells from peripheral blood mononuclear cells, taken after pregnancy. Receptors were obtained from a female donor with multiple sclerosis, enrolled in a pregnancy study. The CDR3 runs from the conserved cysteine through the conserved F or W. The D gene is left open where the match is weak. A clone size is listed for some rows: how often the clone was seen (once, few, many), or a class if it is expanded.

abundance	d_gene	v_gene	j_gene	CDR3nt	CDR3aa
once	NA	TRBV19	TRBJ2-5	TGTGCCAGTAGTTCTCTGGGGGCGCAGACCCAGTACTTC	CASSSLGAQTQYF
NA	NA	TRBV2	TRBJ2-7	TGTGCCAGCAGTAGACAACCCCGGCCTCTTAAGCCGCGCGAGCAGTACTTC	CASSRQPRPLKPREQYF
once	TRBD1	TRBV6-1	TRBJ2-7	TGTGCCAGCAGTGGGGGGACAGGACCCTCCTACGAGCAGTACTTC	CASSGGTGPSYEQYF
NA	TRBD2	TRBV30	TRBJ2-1	TGTGCCTGGAGGGCGGGGGGAGAACTGTTCTTC	CAWRAGGELFF
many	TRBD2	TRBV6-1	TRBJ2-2	TGTGCCAGCAGTGAAGGGACTAGCGGAAGACCTGGGGAGCTGTTTTTT	CASSEGTSGRPGELFF
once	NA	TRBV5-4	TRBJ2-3	TGTGCCAGCAGCTTGGGAATTACGGGAGCCCGCACAGATACGCAGTATTTT	CASSLGITGARTDTQYF
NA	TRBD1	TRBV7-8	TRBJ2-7	TGTGCCAGCAGCTTGGGGCTCAGGGGGAACGAGCAGTACTTC	CASSLGLRGNEQYF
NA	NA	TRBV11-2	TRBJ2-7	TGTGCCAGCAGCCCTCCCGACAAGAGTTCCTACGAGCAGTACTTC	CASSPPDKSSYEQYF
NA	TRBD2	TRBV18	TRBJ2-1	TGTGCCAGCTCACCACGACCAGGGACTAGCGGTTACAATGAGCAGTTCTTC	CASSPRPGTSGYNEQFF
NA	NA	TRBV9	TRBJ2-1	TGTGCCAGCAGCTCTACCCCCTACAATGAGCAGTTCTTC	CASSSTPYNEQFF
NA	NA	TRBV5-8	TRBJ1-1	TGTGCCAGCAGCTACCTCAGGCCTTTGAACACTGAAGCTTTCTTT	CASSYLRPLNTEAFF
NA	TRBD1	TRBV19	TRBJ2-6	TGTGCCAGTAATTCAGGGGGATGGTCTGGGGCCAACGTCCTGACTTTC	CASNSGGWSGANVLTF
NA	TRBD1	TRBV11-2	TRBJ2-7	TGTGCCAGCAGCCCGGACAGGGACCGAACCTACGAGCAGTACTTC	CASSPDRDRTYEQYF